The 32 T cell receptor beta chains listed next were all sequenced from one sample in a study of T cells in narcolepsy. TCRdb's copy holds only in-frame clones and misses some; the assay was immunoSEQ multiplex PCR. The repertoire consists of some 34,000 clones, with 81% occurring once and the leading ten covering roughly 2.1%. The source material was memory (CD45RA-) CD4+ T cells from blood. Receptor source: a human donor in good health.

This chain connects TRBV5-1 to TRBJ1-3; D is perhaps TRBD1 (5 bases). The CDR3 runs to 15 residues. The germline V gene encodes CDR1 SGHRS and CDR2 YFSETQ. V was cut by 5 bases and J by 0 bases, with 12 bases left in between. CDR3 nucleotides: TGCGCCAGCAGACCCGACAGCAACTCTGGAAACACCATATATTTT. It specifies CASRPDSNSGNTIYF.

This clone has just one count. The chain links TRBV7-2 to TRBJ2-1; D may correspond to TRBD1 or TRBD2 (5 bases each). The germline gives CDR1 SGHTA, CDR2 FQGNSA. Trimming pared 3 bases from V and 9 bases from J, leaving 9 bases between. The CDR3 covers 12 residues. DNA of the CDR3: TGTGCCAGCAGCTTTTATGGGGGTGAGCAGTTCTTC. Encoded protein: CASSFYGGEQFF.

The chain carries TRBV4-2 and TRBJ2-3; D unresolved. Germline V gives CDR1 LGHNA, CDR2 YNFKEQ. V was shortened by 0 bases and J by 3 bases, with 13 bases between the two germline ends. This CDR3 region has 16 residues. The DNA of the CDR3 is TGTGCCAGCAGCCAAGAGATGGGCAGGCCTACAGATACGCAGTATTTT. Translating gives CASSQEMGRPTDTQYF.

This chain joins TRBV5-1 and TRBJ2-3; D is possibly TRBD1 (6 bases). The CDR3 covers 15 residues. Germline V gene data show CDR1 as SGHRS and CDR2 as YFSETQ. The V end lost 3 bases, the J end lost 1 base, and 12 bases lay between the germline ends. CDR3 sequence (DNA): TGCGCCAGCAGCTCGTCAGGGGCCCGCACAGATACGCAGTATTTT. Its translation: CASSSSGARTDTQYF. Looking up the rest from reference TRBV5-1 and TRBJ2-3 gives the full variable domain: KAGVTQTPRYLIKTRGQQVTLSCSPISGHRSVSWYQQTPGQGLQFLFEYFSETQRNKGNFPGRFSGRQFSNSRSEMNVSTLELGDSALYLCASSSSGARTDTQYFGPGTRLTVL.

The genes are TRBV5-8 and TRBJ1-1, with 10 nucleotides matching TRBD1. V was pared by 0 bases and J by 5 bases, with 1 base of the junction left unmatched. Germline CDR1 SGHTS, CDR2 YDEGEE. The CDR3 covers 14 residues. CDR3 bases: TGTGCCAGCAGCTTGGGGGACAGGGGAACTGAAGCTTTCTTT. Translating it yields CASSLGDRGTEAFF.

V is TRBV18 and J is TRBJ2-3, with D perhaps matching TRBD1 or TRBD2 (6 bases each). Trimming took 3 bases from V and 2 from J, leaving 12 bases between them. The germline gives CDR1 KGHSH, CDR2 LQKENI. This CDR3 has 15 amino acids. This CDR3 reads CASSPSGGDTDTQYF. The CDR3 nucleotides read TGTGCCAGCTCACCGTCCGGGGGCGACACAGATACGCAGTATTTT.

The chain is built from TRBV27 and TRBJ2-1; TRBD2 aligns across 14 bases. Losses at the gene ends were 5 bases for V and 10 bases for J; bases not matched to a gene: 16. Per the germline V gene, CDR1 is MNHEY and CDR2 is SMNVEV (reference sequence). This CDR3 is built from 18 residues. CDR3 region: CASSRDVGTSGRMGEQFF. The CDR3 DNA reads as TGTGCCAGCAGTCGGGACGTCGGGACTAGCGGGAGAATGGGGGAGCAGTTCTTC.

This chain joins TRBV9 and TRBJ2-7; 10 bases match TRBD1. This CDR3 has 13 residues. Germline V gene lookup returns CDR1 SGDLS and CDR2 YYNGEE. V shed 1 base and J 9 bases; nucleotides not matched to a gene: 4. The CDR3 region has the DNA TGTGCCAGCAGCGTATTGGGACAGGGGTTGCAGTACTTC. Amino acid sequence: CASSVLGQGLQYF. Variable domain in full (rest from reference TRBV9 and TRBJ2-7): DSGVTQTPKHLITATGQRVTLRCSPRSGDLSVYWYQQSLDQGLQFLIQYYNGEERAKGNILERFSAQQFPDLHSELNLSSLELGDSALYFCASSVLGQGLQYFGPGTRLTVT.

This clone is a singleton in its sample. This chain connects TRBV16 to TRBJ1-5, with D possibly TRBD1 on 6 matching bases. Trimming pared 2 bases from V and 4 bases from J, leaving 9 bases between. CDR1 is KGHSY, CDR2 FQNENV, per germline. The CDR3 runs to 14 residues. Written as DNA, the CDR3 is TGTGCCAGCAGCCAAGGACAGCAAAATCAGCCCCAGCATTTT. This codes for CASSQGQQNQPQHF.

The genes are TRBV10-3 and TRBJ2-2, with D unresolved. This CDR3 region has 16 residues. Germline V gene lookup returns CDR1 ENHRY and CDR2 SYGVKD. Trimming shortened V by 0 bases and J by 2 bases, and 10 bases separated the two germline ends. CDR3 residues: CAISESTTGNTGELFF. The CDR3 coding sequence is TGTGCCATCAGTGAGTCGACAACTGGCAACACCGGGGAGCTGTTTTTT.

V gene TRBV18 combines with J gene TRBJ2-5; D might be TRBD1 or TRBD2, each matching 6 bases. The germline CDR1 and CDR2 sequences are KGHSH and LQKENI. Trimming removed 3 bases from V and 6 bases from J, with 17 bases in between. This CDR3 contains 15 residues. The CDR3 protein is CASSPPTGTLKTQYF. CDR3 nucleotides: TGTGCCAGCTCACCGCCTACAGGGACTTTAAAGACCCAGTACTTC. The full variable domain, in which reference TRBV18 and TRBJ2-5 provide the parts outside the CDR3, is NAGVMQNPRHLVRRRGQEARLRCSPMKGHSHVYWYRQLPEEGLKFMVYLQKENIIDESGMPKERFSAEFPKEGPSILRIQQVVRGDSAAYFCASSPPTGTLKTQYFGPGTRLLVL.

CDR3 coding DNA: TGCGCCAGCAGTGACGGGGGCGCTATCACTGAAGCTTTCTTT. Its translation is CASSDGGAITEAFF. The chain couples TRBV10-2 to TRBJ1-1; the D gene is possibly TRBD1 (6 bases). Per germline, CDR1 WSHSY and CDR2 SAAADI. The length of the CDR3 is 14 residues. Trimming took 3 bases from V and 4 from J, leaving 12 bases between them.

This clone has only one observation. The CDR3 spells CASSVGTSGGFEQYF. The CDR3 nucleotides are TGTGCCAGCAGCGTAGGGACTAGCGGGGGGTTCGAGCAGTACTTC. The chain uses TRBV9 and TRBJ2-7; TRBD2 matches 14 bases. In germline, CDR1 is SGDLS, CDR2 YYNGEE. The CDR3 is made up of 15 amino acids. Unmatched junction bases numbered 2, after V lost 0 bases and J lost 6 bases.

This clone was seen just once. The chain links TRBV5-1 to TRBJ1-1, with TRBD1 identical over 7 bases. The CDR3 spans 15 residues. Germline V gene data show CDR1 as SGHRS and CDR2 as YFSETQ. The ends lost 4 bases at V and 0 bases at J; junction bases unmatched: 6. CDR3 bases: TGCGCCAGCAGCCCCGGGACAGCCATGAACACTGAAGCTTTCTTT. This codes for CASSPGTAMNTEAFF.

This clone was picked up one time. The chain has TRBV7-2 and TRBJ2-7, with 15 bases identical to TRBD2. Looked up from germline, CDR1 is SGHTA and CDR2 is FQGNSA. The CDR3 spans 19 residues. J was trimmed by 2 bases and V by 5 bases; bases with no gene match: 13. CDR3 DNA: TGTGCCAGCAGCCCGCACCCGGGACTAGCGGGAGGTGGCACCTACGAGCAGTACTTC. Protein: CASSPHPGLAGGGTYEQYF.

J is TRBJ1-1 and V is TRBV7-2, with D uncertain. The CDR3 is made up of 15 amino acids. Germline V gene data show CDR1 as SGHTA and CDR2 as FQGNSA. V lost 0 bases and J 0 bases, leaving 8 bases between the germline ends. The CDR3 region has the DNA TGTGCCAGCAGCTTAGCGACCGGATTGAACACTGAAGCTTTCTTT. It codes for CASSLATGLNTEAFF. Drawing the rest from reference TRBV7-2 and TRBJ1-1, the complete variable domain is GAGVSQSPSNKVTEKGKDVELRCDPISGHTALYWYRQSLGQGLEFLIYFQGNSAPDKSGLPSDRFSAERTGGSVSTLTIQRTQQEDSAVYLCASSLATGLNTEAFFGQGTRLTVV.

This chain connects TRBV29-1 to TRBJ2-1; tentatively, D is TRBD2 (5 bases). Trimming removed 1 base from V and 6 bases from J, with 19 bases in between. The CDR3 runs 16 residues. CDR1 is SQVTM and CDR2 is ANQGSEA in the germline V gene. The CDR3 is CSVEVGSSGAFNEQFF. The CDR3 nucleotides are TGCAGCGTTGAAGTGGGATCCAGCGGAGCCTTCAATGAGCAGTTCTTC.

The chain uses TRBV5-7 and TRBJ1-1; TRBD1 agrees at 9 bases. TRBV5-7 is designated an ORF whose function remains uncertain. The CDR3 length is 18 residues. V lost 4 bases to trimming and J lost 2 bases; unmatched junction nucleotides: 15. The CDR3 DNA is TGTGCCAGCAGCATACTTTCGGGGACAGGGAACCTTAACACTGAAGCTTTCTTT. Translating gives CASSILSGTGNLNTEAFF.

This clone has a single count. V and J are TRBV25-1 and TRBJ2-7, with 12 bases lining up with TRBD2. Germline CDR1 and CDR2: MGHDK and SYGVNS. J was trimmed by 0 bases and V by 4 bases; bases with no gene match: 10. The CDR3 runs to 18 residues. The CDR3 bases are TGTGCCAGCAGTGGGGGACTAGCGGGCGGCTCCAGCTCCTACGAGCAGTACTTC. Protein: CASSGGLAGGSSSYEQYF.

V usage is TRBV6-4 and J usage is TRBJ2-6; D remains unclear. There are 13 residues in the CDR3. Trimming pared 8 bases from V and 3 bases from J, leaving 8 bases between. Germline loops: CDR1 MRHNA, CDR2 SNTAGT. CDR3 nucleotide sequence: TGTGCCAGCCAGGCTGGTGGGGCCAACGTCCTGACTTTC. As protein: CASQAGGANVLTF.

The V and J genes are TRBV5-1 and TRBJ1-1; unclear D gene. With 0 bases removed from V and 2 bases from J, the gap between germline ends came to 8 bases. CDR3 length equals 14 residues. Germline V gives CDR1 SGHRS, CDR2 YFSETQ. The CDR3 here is CASSLVGENTEAFF. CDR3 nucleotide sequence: TGCGCCAGCAGCTTGGTCGGCGAAAACACTGAAGCTTTCTTT. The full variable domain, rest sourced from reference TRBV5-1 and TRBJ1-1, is KAGVTQTPRYLIKTRGQQVTLSCSPISGHRSVSWYQQTPGQGLQFLFEYFSETQRNKGNFPGRFSGRQFSNSRSEMNVSTLELGDSALYLCASSLVGENTEAFFGQGTRLTVV.

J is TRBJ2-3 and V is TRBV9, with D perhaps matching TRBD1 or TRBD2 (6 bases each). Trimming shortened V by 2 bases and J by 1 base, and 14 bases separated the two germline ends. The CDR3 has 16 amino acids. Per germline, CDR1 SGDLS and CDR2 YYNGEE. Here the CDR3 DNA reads TGTGCCAGCAGCGTCGGAGGGGGGACGGGCACAGATACGCAGTATTTT. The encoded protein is CASSVGGGTGTDTQYF.

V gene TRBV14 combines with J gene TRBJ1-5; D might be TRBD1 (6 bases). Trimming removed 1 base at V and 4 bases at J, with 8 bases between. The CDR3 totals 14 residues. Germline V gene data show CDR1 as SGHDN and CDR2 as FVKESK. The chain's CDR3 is CASSQGTANQPQHF. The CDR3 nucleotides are TGTGCCAGCAGCCAAGGGACAGCTAATCAGCCCCAGCATTTT. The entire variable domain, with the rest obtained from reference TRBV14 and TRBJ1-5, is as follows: EAGVTQFPSHSVIEKGQTVTLRCDPISGHDNLYWYRRVMGKEIKFLLHFVKESKQDESGMPNNRFLAERTGGTYSTLKVQPAELEDSGVYFCASSQGTANQPQHFGDGTRLSIL.

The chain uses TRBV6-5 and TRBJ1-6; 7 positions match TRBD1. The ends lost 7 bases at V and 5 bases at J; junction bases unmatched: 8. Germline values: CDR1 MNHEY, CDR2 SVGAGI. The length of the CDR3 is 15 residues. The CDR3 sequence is CASMTGLLHNSPLHF. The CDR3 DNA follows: TGTGCCAGCATGACAGGGCTACTCCATAATTCACCCCTCCACTTT.

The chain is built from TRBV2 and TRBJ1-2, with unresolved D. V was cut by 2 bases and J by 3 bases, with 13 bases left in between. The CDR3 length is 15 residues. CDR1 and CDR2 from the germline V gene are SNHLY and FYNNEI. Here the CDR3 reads CASSERSRSHYGYTF. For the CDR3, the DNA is TGTGCCAGCAGTGAACGATCGAGGTCACACTATGGCTACACCTTC.

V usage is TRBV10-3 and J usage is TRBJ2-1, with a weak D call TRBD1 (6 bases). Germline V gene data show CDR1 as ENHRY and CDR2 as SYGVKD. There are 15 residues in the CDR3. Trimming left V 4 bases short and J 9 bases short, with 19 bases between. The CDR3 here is CAISGGSGALGEQFF. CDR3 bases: TGTGCCATCAGTGGGGGGTCAGGGGCTTTGGGTGAGCAGTTCTTC.

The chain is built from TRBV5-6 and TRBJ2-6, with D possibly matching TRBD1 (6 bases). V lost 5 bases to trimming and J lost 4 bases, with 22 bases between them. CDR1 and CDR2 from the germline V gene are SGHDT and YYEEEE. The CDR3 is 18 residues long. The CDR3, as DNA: TGTGCCAGCAGAGGACAGCCATCACTTTCTCGGGGGGCCAACGTCCTGACTTTC. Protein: CASRGQPSLSRGANVLTF. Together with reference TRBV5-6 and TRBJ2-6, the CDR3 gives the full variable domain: DAGVTQSPTHLIKTRGQQVTLRCSPKSGHDTVSWYQQALGQGPQFIFQYYEEEERQRGNFPDRFSGHQFPNYSSELNVNALLLGDSALYLCASRGQPSLSRGANVLTFGAGSRLTVL.

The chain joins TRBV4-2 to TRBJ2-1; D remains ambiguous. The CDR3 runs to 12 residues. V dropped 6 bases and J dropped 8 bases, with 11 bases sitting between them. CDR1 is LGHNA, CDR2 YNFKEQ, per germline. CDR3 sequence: CASRSLYDEQFF. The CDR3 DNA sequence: TGTGCCAGCAGAAGCCTGTACGATGAGCAGTTCTTC.

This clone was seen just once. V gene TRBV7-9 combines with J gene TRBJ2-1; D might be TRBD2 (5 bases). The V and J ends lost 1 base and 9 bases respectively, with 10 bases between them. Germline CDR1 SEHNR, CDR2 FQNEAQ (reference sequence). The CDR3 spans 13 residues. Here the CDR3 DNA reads TGTGCCAGCAGCTTAGTGTCGGGGAGTGAGCAGTTCTTC. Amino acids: CASSLVSGSEQFF. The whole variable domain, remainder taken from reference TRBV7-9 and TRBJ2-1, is DTGVSQNPRHKITKRGQNVTFRCDPISEHNRLYWYRQTLGQGPEFLTYFQNEAQLEKSRLLSDRFSAERPKGSFSTLEIQRTEQGDSAMYLCASSLVSGSEQFFGPGTRLTVL.

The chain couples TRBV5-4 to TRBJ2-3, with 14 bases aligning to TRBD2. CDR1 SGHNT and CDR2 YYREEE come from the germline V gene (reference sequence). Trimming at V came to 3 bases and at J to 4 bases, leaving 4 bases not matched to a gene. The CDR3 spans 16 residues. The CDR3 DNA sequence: TGTGCCAGCAGCTCCAGACTAGCGGGGGGGCCAGATACGCAGTATTTT. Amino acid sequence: CASSSRLAGGPDTQYF.

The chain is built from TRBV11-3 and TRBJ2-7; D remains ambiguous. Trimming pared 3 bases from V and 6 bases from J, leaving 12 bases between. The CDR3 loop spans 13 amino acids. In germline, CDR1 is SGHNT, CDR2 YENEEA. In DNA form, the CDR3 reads TGTGCCAGCAGCTTGCATCCAACTGGCGAGCAGTACTTC. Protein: CASSLHPTGEQYF. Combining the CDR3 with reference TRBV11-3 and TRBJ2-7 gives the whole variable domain EAGVVQSPRYKIIEKKQPVAFWCNPISGHNTLYWYLQNLGQGPELLIRYENEEAVDDSQLPKDRFSAERLKGVDSTLKIQPAELGDSAVYLCASSLHPTGEQYFGPGTRLTVT.

Here the CDR3 reads CSAETHNEQFF. CDR3 sequence (DNA): TGCAGTGCTGAAACCCACAATGAGCAGTTCTTC. The V and J genes are TRBV20-1 and TRBJ2-1; the D is unclear. Germline V gene sequence: CDR1 DFQATT, CDR2 SNEGSKA (reference sequence). V lost 5 bases, J lost 5 bases, and 7 bases lay in between. The CDR3 contains 11 residues.